This T cell receptor beta chain came from a study of vaccination and CD4 T cells after COVID-19. Study context: No peptide, an HIV-1 Nef pool, or a CEFX pool was what each control culture received.

Treatment indicated: roughly nine-day PBMC culture with coronavirus spike peptide pools or control peptides (ViraFEST assay). In this sample, this clonotype turned up a few times. Its antigen is as yet unknown. The germline gives CDR1 GTSNPN, CDR2 SVGIG (reference sequence). There are 13 residues in the CDR3. V was clipped by 0 bases and J by 6 bases, with 9 bases between them. CD4+ T cells that had been cultured provided DNA sequenced with the Oncomine TCR Beta short-read assay. TCRdb itself ran the PCR reads through MiXCR, one entry per CDR3 protein. The sample lists roughly 6,400 distinct CDR3 sequences; 55% to 65% were seen once.

Sequencing was done on a sample of CD4+ T cells from blood, cultured in vitro. J is TRBJ1-5 and V is TRBV30; no firm D call. This clonotype was sampled from a human donor who had recovered from COVID-19. The CDR3 sequence: CAWSVMGFQPQHF. DNA of the CDR3: TGTGCCTGGAGTGTAATGGGATTTCAGCCCCAGCATTTT.